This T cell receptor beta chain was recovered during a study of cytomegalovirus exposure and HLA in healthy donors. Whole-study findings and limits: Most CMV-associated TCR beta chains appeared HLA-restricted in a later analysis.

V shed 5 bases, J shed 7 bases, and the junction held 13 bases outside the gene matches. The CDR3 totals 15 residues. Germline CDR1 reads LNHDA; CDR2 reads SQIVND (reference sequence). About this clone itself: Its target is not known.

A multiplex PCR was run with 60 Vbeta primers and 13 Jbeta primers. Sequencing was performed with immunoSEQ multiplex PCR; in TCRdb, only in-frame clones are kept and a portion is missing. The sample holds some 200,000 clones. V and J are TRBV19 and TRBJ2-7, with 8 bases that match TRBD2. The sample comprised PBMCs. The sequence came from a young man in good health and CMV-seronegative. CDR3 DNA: TGTGCCAGTAGTCCCCAGGGCGGGGGGCCGGGGGAGCAGTACTTC. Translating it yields CASSPQGGGPGEQYF. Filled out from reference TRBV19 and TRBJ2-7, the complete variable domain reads DGGITQSPKYLFRKEGQNVTLSCEQNLNHDAMYWYRQDPGQGLRLIYYSQIVNDFQKGDIAEGYSVSREKKESFPLTVTSAQKNPTAFYLCASSPQGGGPGEQYFGPGTRLTVT.